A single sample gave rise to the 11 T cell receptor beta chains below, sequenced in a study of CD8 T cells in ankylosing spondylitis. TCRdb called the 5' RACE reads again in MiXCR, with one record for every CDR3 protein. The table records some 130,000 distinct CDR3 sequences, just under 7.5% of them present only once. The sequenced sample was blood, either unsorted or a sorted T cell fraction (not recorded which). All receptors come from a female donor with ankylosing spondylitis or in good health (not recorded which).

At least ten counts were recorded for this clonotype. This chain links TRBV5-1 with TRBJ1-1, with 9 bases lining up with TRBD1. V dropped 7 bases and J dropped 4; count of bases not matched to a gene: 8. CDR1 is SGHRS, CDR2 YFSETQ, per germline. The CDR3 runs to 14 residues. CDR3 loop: CASFTGGASTEAFF. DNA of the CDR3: TGCGCCAGCTTTACAGGGGGCGCGAGCACTGAAGCTTTCTTT.

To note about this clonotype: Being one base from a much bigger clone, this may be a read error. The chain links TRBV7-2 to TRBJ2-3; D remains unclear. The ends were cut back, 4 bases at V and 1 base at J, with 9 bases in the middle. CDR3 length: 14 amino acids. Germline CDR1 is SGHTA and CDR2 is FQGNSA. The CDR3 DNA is TGTGCCAGCAGCTCACGAGTGGGCACAGATACGCAGTATTTT. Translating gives CASSSRVGTDTQYF.

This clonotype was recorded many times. CDR3: CASTVSTRTGSTEAFF. The CDR3 DNA sequence: TGTGCCAGCACAGTTTCAACTCGGACAGGGAGCACTGAAGCTTTCTTT. This sequence joins TRBV6-6 and TRBJ1-1; 8 nucleotides agree with TRBD1. CDR3 length: 16 amino acids. CDR1 MNHNY and CDR2 SVGAGI come from the germline V gene (reference sequence). With V trimmed by 7 bases and J by 4 bases, 14 bases remained unmatched.

The CDR3 bases are TGCAGCGTTATATTGACAGGGGGCGAAAGTTCACCCCTCCACTTT. This translates into CSVILTGGESSPLHF. The rearrangement uses TRBV29-1 and TRBJ1-6; 10 bases align to TRBD1. Germline V gene sequence: CDR1 SQVTM, CDR2 ANQGSEA. The CDR3 loop spans 15 amino acids. J lost 9 bases, V lost 5 bases, and 10 bases had no gene match.

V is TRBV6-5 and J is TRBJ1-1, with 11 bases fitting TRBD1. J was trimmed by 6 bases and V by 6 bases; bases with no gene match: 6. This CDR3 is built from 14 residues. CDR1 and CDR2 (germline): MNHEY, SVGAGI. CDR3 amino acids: CASRDRGRDPEAFF. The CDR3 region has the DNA TGTGCCAGCAGGGACAGGGGGCGCGACCCTGAAGCTTTCTTT.

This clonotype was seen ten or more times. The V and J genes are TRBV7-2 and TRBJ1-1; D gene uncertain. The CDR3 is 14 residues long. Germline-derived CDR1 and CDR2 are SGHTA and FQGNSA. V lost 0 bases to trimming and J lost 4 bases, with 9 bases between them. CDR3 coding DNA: TGTGCCAGCAGCTTAGCGCCGGTGGGCACTGAAGCTTTCTTT. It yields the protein CASSLAPVGTEAFF.

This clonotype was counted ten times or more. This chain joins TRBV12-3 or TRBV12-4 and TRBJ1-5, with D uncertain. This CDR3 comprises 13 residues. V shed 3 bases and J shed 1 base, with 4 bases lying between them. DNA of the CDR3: TGTGCCAGCAGTTTGGAGAGCAATCAGCCCCAGCATTTT. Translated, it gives CASSLESNQPQHF.

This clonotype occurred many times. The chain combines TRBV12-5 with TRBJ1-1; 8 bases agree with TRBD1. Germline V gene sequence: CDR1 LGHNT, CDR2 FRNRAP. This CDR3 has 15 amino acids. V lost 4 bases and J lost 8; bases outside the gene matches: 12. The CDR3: CASGSILNDRGEAFF. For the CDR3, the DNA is TGTGCTAGTGGTTCCATCCTTAACGACAGGGGAGAAGCTTTCTTT.

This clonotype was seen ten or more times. CDR3 in amino acids: CASSPHRGQTEAFF. As DNA, the CDR3 is TGTGCCAGCAGCCCCCACAGGGGGCAGACTGAAGCTTTCTTT. V is TRBV7-2 and J is TRBJ1-1, with 9 bases lining up with TRBD1. The CDR3 is 14 residues long. Germline CDR1 SGHTA, CDR2 FQGNSA. Trimming cost V 5 bases and J 5 bases; bases outside gene matches: 6.

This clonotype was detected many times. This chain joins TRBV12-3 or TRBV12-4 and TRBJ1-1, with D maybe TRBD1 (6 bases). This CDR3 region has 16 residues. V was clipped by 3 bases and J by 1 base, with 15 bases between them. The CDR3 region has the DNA TGTGCCAGCAGTTTTCATAGGGGGACAAAGAACACTGAAGCTTTCTTT. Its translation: CASSFHRGTKNTEAFF.

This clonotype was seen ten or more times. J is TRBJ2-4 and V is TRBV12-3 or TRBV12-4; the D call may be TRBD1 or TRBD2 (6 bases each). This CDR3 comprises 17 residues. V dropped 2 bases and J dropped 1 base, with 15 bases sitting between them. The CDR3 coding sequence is TGTGCCAGCAGTTTAATAATGAGGGGGGTTGCCAAAAACATTCAGTACTTC. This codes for CASSLIMRGVAKNIQYF.